This T cell receptor (beta chain) originates from a study of blood T cell repertoires in COVID-19. Background on the study: The cDNA or gDNA used as material had been derived from T cells, B-cell-depleted T cells, or PBMCs.

TCRdb's table, derived via immunoSEQ multiplex PCR, lists solely in-frame clones and lacks some. The sample lists 64,000 or so clones; approximately 91% were seen once. The CDR3 consists of 15 residues. The V and J ends lost 3 bases and 1 base, in that order; junction bases with no gene match: 2. Germline lookup yields CDR1 SGHVS and CDR2 FQNEAQ. The sequenced sample was peripheral blood. The chain uses TRBV7-8 and TRBJ2-2; 7 bases match TRBD2. The TCR was taken from a human donor in a cohort sampled during active COVID-19. The CDR3 protein is CASSLGGRNTGELFF. In DNA form, the CDR3 reads TGTGCCAGCAGCTTGGGCGGGAGGAACACCGGGGAGCTGTTTTTT. Drawing the rest from reference TRBV7-8 and TRBJ2-2, the complete variable domain is GAGVSQSPRYKVAKRGQDVALRCDPISGHVSLFWYQQALGQGPEFLTYFQNEAQLDKSGLPSDRFFAERPEGSVSTLKIQRTQQEDSAVYLCASSLGGRNTGELFFGEGSRLTVL.